These 6 T cell receptor beta chains came from one sample sequenced in a study of blood T cell repertoires in COVID-19. Profiling relied on immunoSEQ multiplex PCR, and the TCRdb table lists in-frame clones only, not all of them. The sample includes hundreds of thousands of clones, roughly 90% seen only once; the top ten take roughly 7.1%. The sequencing sample was made of peripheral blood. The source of these receptors is a woman in her fifties or sixties with COVID-19, enrolled during active disease.

The chain recombines TRBV12-3 or TRBV12-4 with TRBJ2-7; tentatively, D is TRBD1 (5 bases). The length of the CDR3 is 12 residues. Trimming stripped 7 bases from V and 4 bases from J, with 11 bases between. CDR3 bases: TGTGCCAGCACTCTGGGGCTTTACGAGCAGTACTTC. It encodes CASTLGLYEQYF.

The chain couples TRBV19 to TRBJ1-2; 7 bases agree with TRBD1. The CDR3 is 13 residues long. Losses at the gene ends were 8 bases for V and 3 bases for J; bases not matched to a gene: 6. The germline V gene has CDR1 LNHDA and CDR2 SQIVND (reference sequence). The chain's CDR3 is CASGYRGYYGYTF. DNA of the CDR3: TGTGCCAGTGGGTACAGGGGCTACTATGGCTACACCTTC.

The rearrangement joins TRBV14 to TRBJ2-7, with 7 bases fitting TRBD1. This CDR3 contains 14 residues. Germline-derived CDR1 and CDR2 are SGHDN and FVKESK. The trim removed 4 bases at V and 2 bases at J, leaving 5 bases unmatched. This chain's CDR3 is CASSPRDSPYEQYF. CDR3 nucleotide sequence: TGTGCCAGCAGCCCCCGGGACAGTCCCTACGAGCAGTACTTC.

The table lists this clone with a few counts. CDR3 DNA: TGTGCCAGCAGCGGGGCCGGCGATGAGCAGTTCTTC. Amino acid sequence: CASSGAGDEQFF. The V call is TRBV9, the J call TRBJ2-1; D unresolved. CDR3 length: 12 residues. Trimming removed 3 bases at V and 8 bases at J, with 9 bases between. Per germline, CDR1 SGDLS and CDR2 YYNGEE.

The J gene is TRBJ1-2, the V gene TRBV4-1; D gene uncertain. Trimming removed 0 bases at V and 7 bases at J, with 15 bases between. CDR3 length equals 15 residues. Germline CDR1 reads MGHRA; CDR2 reads YSYEKL. This CDR3 is CASSQDRTGRGGYTF. CDR3 in DNA: TGCGCCAGCAGCCAAGATCGAACGGGTCGGGGTGGCTACACCTTC.

The chain carries TRBV30 and TRBJ2-2; D call uncertain. Per the germline V gene, CDR1 is GTSNPN and CDR2 is SVGIG (reference sequence). This CDR3 has 11 residues. Trimming stripped 0 bases from V and 6 bases from J, with 2 bases between. The CDR3, as DNA: TGTGCCTGGAGTGTCTCCGGGGAGCTGTTTTTT. This encodes CAWSVSGELFF.